This entry features one T cell receptor beta chain sequence. Sequencing was performed with immunoSEQ multiplex PCR; in TCRdb, only in-frame clones are kept and a portion is missing. The data hold tens of thousands of clones, with around four fifths observed a single time. V lost 2 bases to trimming and J lost 4 bases, with 6 bases between them. This CDR3 is 12 amino acids long. The germline V gene has CDR1 SGHNT and CDR2 YYREEE (reference sequence). This specimen belongs to a study of cytomegalovirus exposure and HLA in healthy donors. This clonotype was sampled from a man younger than 45 in good health and CMV-seronegative. The rearrangement joins TRBV5-4 to TRBJ1-2; D gene uncertain. Material: PBMCs. The CDR3 spells CASSFSSYGYTF. The CDR3 DNA reads as TGTGCCAGCAGCTTCTCCAGCTATGGCTACACCTTC.